The 21 T cell receptor beta chains listed next were all sequenced from one sample in a study of cytomegalovirus exposure and HLA in healthy donors. PCR primers comprised 60 Vbeta and 13 Jbeta primers. TCRdb keeps only in-frame clones here, not all; method: immunoSEQ multiplex PCR. The data contain about 190,000 clones, 74% of them singletons. Specimen: PBMCs. The receptors were sampled from a woman in her thirties in good health and CMV-seropositive.

This clone came up a few times. The chain links TRBV7-2 to TRBJ2-3, with TRBD2 matching 8 bases. CDR1 SGHTA and CDR2 FQGNSA come from the germline V gene. CDR3 length: 17 residues. Germline trimming cut 5 bases from V and 1 base from J; bases unmatched to any gene: 11. The CDR3 loop is CASSGGIGTSGTDTQYF. In nucleotides, the CDR3 is TGTGCCAGCAGCGGGGGGATCGGGACTAGTGGCACAGATACGCAGTATTTT.

The V and J genes are TRBV6-1 and TRBJ1-5, with D possibly TRBD1 on 6 matching bases. Germline CDR1 MNHNS, CDR2 SASEGT. Trimming removed 5 bases at V and 3 bases at J, with 14 bases between. This CDR3 region has 15 residues. Written as DNA, the CDR3 is TGTGCCAGCAGTAGCCCACAGGGCTTCAATCAGCCCCAGCATTTT. Protein sequence: CASSSPQGFNQPQHF.

The chain uses TRBV10-1 and TRBJ2-7; tentative D call: TRBD1 (5 bases). Trimming pared 4 bases from V and 6 bases from J, leaving 16 bases between. Per germline, CDR1 WNHNN and CDR2 SYGVQD (reference sequence). CDR3 length: 14 residues. CDR3 residues: CASSAQGSLAEQYF. Here the CDR3 DNA reads TGCGCCAGCAGTGCCCAGGGATCCCTTGCCGAGCAGTACTTC.

The chain joins TRBV19 to TRBJ2-5, with D possibly TRBD2 on 6 matching bases. CDR3 length equals 13 residues. The germline V gene has CDR1 LNHDA and CDR2 SQIVND (reference sequence). Trimming stripped 6 bases from V and 5 bases from J, with 13 bases between. In nucleotides, the CDR3 is TGTGCCAGTAGCATTAGCGGACTGGAGACCCAGTACTTC. As protein: CASSISGLETQYF.

This chain connects TRBV14 to TRBJ1-1; no clear D gene. The V end was cut by 2 bases, the J end by 0 bases, with 16 bases between. The V gene's germline CDR1 is SGHDN and CDR2 FVKESK. This CDR3 region has 17 residues. Here the CDR3 DNA reads TGTGCCAGCAGCCAAAAGAGTGCACCCGGTATGAACACTGAAGCTTTCTTT. Translating it yields CASSQKSAPGMNTEAFF.

V and J are TRBV9 and TRBJ2-1; 7 bases map to TRBD1. The V gene end was trimmed by 4 bases and the J gene end by 7 bases; junction bases not matched to a gene: 14. This CDR3 comprises 16 residues. In germline, CDR1 is SGDLS, CDR2 YYNGEE. The DNA for the CDR3 is TGTGCCAGCAGCACCCTACAGGGGTATGCTGGGAATGAGCAGTTCTTC. Translated, it gives CASSTLQGYAGNEQFF.

V and J are TRBV19 and TRBJ2-7, with D possibly matching TRBD1 (6 bases). This CDR3 contains 13 residues. CDR1 and CDR2 from the germline V gene are LNHDA and SQIVND (reference sequence). V was pared by 0 bases and J by 5 bases, with 8 bases between. CDR3 nucleotide sequence: TGTGCCAGTAGTATAGACAGGGGCCACGAGCAGTACTTC. Translated, it gives CASSIDRGHEQYF.

The table lists this clone with a few counts. The rearrangement uses TRBV19 and TRBJ1-5; D possibly corresponds to TRBD1 (5 bases). The CDR3 has 15 residues. The V and J ends lost 6 bases and 0 bases respectively, with 12 bases between them. Germline values: CDR1 LNHDA, CDR2 SQIVND (reference sequence). The CDR3 protein is CASRVRVYSNQPQHF. CDR3 sequence (DNA): TGTGCCAGTAGGGTCAGGGTCTATAGCAATCAGCCCCAGCATTTT. Full variable domain (outside the CDR3, taken from reference TRBV19 and TRBJ1-5): DGGITQSPKYLFRKEGQNVTLSCEQNLNHDAMYWYRQDPGQGLRLIYYSQIVNDFQKGDIAEGYSVSREKKESFPLTVTSAQKNPTAFYLCASRVRVYSNQPQHFGDGTRLSIL.

The chain combines TRBV19 with TRBJ1-5; D is unclear. The CDR3 sequence is 15 residues long. Germline assignment: CDR1 LNHDA and CDR2 SQIVND (reference sequence). The V end lost 3 bases, the J end lost 2 bases, and 11 bases lay between the germline ends. CDR3: CASSMVGGGNQPQHF. In DNA form, the CDR3 reads TGTGCCAGTAGTATGGTAGGAGGTGGCAATCAGCCCCAGCATTTT. Combining the CDR3 with reference TRBV19 and TRBJ1-5 gives the whole variable domain DGGITQSPKYLFRKEGQNVTLSCEQNLNHDAMYWYRQDPGQGLRLIYYSQIVNDFQKGDIAEGYSVSREKKESFPLTVTSAQKNPTAFYLCASSMVGGGNQPQHFGDGTRLSIL.

This clone was seen only once. This chain joins TRBV5-8 and TRBJ2-7; D perhaps matches TRBD1 (6 bases). Germline CDR1 and CDR2: SGHTS and YDEGEE. CDR3 size: 15 residues. V lost 4 bases and J 0 bases, leaving 14 bases between the germline ends. CDR3: CASSSDRRYSYEQYF. The CDR3 nucleotides are TGTGCCAGCAGCAGCGACAGGCGCTACTCCTACGAGCAGTACTTC. The variable domain in full, completed from reference TRBV5-8 and TRBJ2-7, reads EAGVTQSPTHLIKTRGQQATLRCSPISGHTSVYWYQQALGLGLQFLLWYDEGEERNRGNFPPRFSGRQFPNYSSELNVNALELEDSALYLCASSSDRRYSYEQYFGPGTRLTVT.

V usage is TRBV28 and J usage is TRBJ2-7; TRBD2 matches at 8 bases. The germline V gene has CDR1 MDHEN and CDR2 SYDVKM. The V gene end was trimmed by 3 bases and the J gene end by 3 bases; junction bases not matched to a gene: 13. CDR3 length: 17 residues. The CDR3, as DNA: TGTGCCAGCAGTTTGGCCCGACTAGCGTTAGAAGGCTACGAGCAGTACTTC. This gives the protein CASSLARLALEGYEQYF.

The J gene is TRBJ1-2, the V gene TRBV25-1; D may be TRBD1 (6 bases). CDR3 length: 15 residues. The V end was cut by 6 bases, the J end by 4 bases, with 18 bases between. CDR1 and CDR2 (germline): MGHDK, SYGVNS. This CDR3 reads CASSPAIQGAYGYTF. Here the CDR3 DNA reads TGTGCCAGCAGCCCCGCTATACAGGGCGCCTATGGCTACACCTTC.

A single count supports this clone. The J gene is TRBJ1-1, the V gene TRBV19; D may be TRBD1 (5 bases). CDR3 length: 14 residues. CDR1 LNHDA and CDR2 SQIVND come from the germline V gene (reference sequence). V was cut by 3 bases and J by 1 base, with 9 bases left in between. CDR3 nucleotide sequence: TGTGCCAGTAGTATCCAGGACACGAACACTGAAGCTTTCTTT. The encoded protein is CASSIQDTNTEAFF.

This clone was found once. This chain joins TRBV5-4 and TRBJ2-7, with 11 bases that match TRBD1. Trimming cost V 4 bases and J 3 bases; bases outside gene matches: 3. This CDR3 is 14 amino acids long. CDR1 is SGHNT, CDR2 YYREEE, per germline (reference sequence). The CDR3 sequence: CASSGGQGGYEQYF. The CDR3 DNA follows: TGTGCCAGCAGCGGGGGACAGGGGGGCTACGAGCAGTACTTC.

To note about this clone: One end of the junction does not line up with germline, which may come from a read error. The chain uses TRBV5-8 and TRBJ1-2; D is undetermined. The CDR3 has 9 residues. The germline V gene has CDR1 SGHTS and CDR2 YDEGEE. As DNA, the CDR3 is TGTGCCAGCAGGCCCCGAGGGTCCTTC. This gives the protein CASRPRGSF.

V and J are TRBV6-1 and TRBJ1-5; D not resolved. The V end was cut by 4 bases, the J end by 7 bases, with 17 bases between. Looked up from germline, CDR1 is MNHNS and CDR2 is SASEGT. The CDR3 spans 15 residues. The CDR3 DNA follows: TGTGCCAGCAGTGTAGGTGTGAAGGGCGGGCAGCCCCAGCATTTT. This sequence encodes CASSVGVKGGQPQHF.

This chain joins TRBV5-1 and TRBJ2-5; perhaps TRBD2 as D (6 bases). The J call may not be correct, given that the DNA end is closer to TRBJ2-7. Germline loops: CDR1 SGHRS, CDR2 YFSETQ. This CDR3 contains 15 residues. CDR3 sequence: CASSFNGRERHEQYF. Here the CDR3 DNA reads TGCGCCAGCAGCTTTAACGGCCGGGAGCGCCACGAGCAGTACTTC.

The chain carries TRBV5-8 and TRBJ1-1; D uncertain. Germline V gene sequence: CDR1 SGHTS, CDR2 YDEGEE. The CDR3 is 11 residues long. V dropped 5 bases and J dropped 0 bases, with 2 bases sitting between them. The CDR3 DNA reads TGTGCCAGCAGTATGAACACTGAAGCTTTCTTT. It is translated as CASSMNTEAFF. The full variable domain, rest sourced from reference TRBV5-8 and TRBJ1-1, is EAGVTQSPTHLIKTRGQQATLRCSPISGHTSVYWYQQALGLGLQFLLWYDEGEERNRGNFPPRFSGRQFPNYSSELNVNALELEDSALYLCASSMNTEAFFGQGTRLTVV.

The rearrangement uses TRBV2 and TRBJ2-3; tentative D call: TRBD2 (6 bases). Per germline, CDR1 SNHLY and CDR2 FYNNEI. The CDR3 length is 14 residues. V was cut by 4 bases and J by 5 bases, with 13 bases left in between. CDR3 in amino acids: CASSGRELGDTQYF. CDR3 in DNA: TGTGCCAGCAGTGGACGGGAGTTGGGAGATACGCAGTATTTT.

A few counts support this clone. CDR3 residues: CASRSGTLEDTQYF. CDR3 nucleotides: TGTGCCAGCAGAAGCGGGACCCTCGAAGATACGCAGTATTTT. V gene TRBV5-6 combines with J gene TRBJ2-3; 7 bases match TRBD2. V lost 5 bases and J lost 5; bases outside the gene matches: 8. Germline V gene data show CDR1 as SGHDT and CDR2 as YYEEEE. This CDR3 has 14 amino acids.

The chain carries TRBV6-5 and TRBJ2-7, with D perhaps TRBD1 (6 bases). This CDR3 is 14 amino acids long. V gave up 0 bases and J gave up 3 bases, with 9 bases separating them. Germline CDR1 is MNHEY and CDR2 is SVGAGI. In DNA, the CDR3 is TGTGCCAGCAGTTACTCACAGGGCCGCTACGAGCAGTACTTC. It is translated as CASSYSQGRYEQYF.